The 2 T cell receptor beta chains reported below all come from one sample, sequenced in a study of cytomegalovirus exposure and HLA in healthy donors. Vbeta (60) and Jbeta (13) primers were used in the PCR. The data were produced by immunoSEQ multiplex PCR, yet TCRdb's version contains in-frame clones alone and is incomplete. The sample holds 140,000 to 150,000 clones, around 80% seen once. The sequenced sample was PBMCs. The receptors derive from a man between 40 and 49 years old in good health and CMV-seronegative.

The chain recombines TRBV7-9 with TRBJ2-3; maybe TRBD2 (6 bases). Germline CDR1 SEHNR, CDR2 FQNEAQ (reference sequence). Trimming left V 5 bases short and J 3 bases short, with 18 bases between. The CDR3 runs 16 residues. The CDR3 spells CASSPPAGRRTDTQYF. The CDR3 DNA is TGTGCCAGCAGCCCCCCGGCGGGACGGAGAACAGATACGCAGTATTTT.

CDR3 amino acids: CASSLTGAAGNTIYF. The CDR3 bases are TGTGCCAGCAGCTTGACAGGGGCGGCTGGAAACACCATATATTTT. The J gene is TRBJ1-3, the V gene TRBV6-4, with 8 positions matching TRBD1. V lost 6 bases to trimming and J lost 2 bases; unmatched junction nucleotides: 6. Germline CDR1 and CDR2: MRHNA and SNTAGT. This CDR3 is 15 amino acids long.